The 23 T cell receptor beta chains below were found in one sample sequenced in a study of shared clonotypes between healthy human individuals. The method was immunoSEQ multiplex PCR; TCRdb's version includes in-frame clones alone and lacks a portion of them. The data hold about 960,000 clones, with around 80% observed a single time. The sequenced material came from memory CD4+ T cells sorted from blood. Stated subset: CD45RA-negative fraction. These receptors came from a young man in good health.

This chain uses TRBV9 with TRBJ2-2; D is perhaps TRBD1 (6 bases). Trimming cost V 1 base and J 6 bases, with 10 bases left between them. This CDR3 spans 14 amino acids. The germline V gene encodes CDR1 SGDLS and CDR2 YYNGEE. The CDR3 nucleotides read TGTGCCAGCAGCGTACAGGGGACCTCCGGGGAGCTGTTTTTT. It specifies CASSVQGTSGELFF.

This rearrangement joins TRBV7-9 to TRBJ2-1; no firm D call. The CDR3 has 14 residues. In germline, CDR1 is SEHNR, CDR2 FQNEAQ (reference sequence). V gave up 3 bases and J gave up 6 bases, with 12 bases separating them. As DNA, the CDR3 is TGTGCCAGCAGCTTTACCCTCCCGGGCAATGAGCAGTTCTTC. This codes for CASSFTLPGNEQFF.

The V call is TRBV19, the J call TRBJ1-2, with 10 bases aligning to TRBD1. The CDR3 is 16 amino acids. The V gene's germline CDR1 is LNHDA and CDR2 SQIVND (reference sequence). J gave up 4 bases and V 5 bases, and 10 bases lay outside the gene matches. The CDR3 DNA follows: TGTGCCAGTAGTGTCCTGGGACAGGGGCCCTCCTATGGCTACACCTTC. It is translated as CASSVLGQGPSYGYTF.

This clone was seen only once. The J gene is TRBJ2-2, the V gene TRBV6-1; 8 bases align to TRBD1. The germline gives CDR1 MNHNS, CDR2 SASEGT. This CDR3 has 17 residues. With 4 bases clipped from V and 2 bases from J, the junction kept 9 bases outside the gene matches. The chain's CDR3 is CASSAKAGQANTGELFF. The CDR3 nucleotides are TGTGCCAGCAGTGCGAAGGCGGGACAGGCCAACACCGGGGAGCTGTTTTTT.

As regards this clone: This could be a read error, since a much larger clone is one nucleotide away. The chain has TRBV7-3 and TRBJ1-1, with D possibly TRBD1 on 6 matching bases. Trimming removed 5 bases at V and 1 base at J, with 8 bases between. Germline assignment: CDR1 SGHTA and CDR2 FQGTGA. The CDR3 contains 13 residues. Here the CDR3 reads CASSMDRNTEAFF. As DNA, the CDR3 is TGTGCCAGCAGCATGGACAGGAACACTGAAGCTTTCTTT. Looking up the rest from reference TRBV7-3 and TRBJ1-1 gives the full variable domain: GAGVSQTPSNKVTEKGKYVELRCDPISGHTALYWYRQSLGQGPEFLIYFQGTGAADDSGLPNDRFFAVRPEGSVSTLKIQRTERGDSAVYLCASSMDRNTEAFFGQGTRLTVV.

The CDR3 sequence: CASRISGAREKLFF. The CDR3 bases are TGTGCCAGCAGGATTTCAGGGGCACGGGAAAAACTGTTTTTT. V gene TRBV2 combines with J gene TRBJ1-4; the D gene is possibly TRBD1 (6 bases). The CDR3 extends over 14 amino acids. Trimming pared 6 bases from V and 8 bases from J, leaving 16 bases between. Germline V lookup: CDR1 SNHLY, CDR2 FYNNEI. The full variable domain, rest sourced from reference TRBV2 and TRBJ1-4, is EPEVTQTPSHQVTQMGQEVILRCVPISNHLYFYWYRQILGQKVEFLVSFYNNEISEKSEIFDDQFSVERPDGSNFTLKIRSTKLEDSAMYFCASRISGAREKLFFGSGTQLSVL.

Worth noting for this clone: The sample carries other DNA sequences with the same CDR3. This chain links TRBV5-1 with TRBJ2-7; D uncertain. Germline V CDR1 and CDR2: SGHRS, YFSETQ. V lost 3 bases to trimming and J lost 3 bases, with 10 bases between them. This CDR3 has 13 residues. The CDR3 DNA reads TGCGCCAGCAGCTCTGGCGGCGGCTACGAGCAGTACTTC. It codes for CASSSGGGYEQYF. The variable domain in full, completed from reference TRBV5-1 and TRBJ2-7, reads KAGVTQTPRYLIKTRGQQVTLSCSPISGHRSVSWYQQTPGQGLQFLFEYFSETQRNKGNFPGRFSGRQFSNSRSEMNVSTLELGDSALYLCASSSGGGYEQYFGPGTRLTVT.

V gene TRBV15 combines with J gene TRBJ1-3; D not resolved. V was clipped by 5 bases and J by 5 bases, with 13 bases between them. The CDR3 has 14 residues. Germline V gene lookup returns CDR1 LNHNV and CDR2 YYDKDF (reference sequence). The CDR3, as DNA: TGTGCCACCAGCCGGGCGCCGTCCAGAAACACCATATATTTT. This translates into CATSRAPSRNTIYF.

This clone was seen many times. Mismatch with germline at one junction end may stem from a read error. The CDR3, as DNA: TGTGCCGGGGAGGCCCGGCCGGGACAGGGACTCTTC. Its protein is CAGEARPGQGLF. The V call is TRBV30, the J call TRBJ2-1, with 9 bases lining up with TRBD1. The CDR3 loop spans 12 amino acids. The V gene's germline CDR1 is GTSNPN and CDR2 SVGIG (reference sequence).

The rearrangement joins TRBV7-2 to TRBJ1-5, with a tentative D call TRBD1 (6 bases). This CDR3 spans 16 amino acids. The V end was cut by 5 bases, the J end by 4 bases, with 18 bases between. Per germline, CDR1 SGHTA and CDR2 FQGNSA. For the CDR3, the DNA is TGTGCCAGCAGCAAAAGGGGGGACTTTGGGAATCAGCCCCAGCATTTT. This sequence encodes CASSKRGDFGNQPQHF.

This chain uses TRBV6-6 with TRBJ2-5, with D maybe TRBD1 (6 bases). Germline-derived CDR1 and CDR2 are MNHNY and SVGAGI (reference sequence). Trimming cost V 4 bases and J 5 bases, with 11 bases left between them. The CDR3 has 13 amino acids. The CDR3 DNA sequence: TGTGCCAGCAGTTCAGGGGTGGCGGAGACCCAGTACTTC. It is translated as CASSSGVAETQYF.

The CDR3 region has the DNA TGCGCCAGCAGCCCGGACACCTCAGGGTACGAGCAGTACTTC. It codes for CASSPDTSGYEQYF. The chain uses TRBV5-1 and TRBJ2-7; a possible D gene is TRBD1 (5 bases). CDR3 length equals 14 residues. Trimming took 4 bases from V and 4 from J, leaving 15 bases between them. Germline-derived CDR1 and CDR2 are SGHRS and YFSETQ.

CDR3 amino acids: CASQGYAGYTF. DNA for the CDR3: TGTGCCAGCCAAGGATATGCGGGCTACACCTTC. V usage is TRBV27 and J usage is TRBJ1-2, with D uncertain. Germline V gene lookup returns CDR1 MNHEY and CDR2 SMNVEV (reference sequence). Trimming took 8 bases from V and 8 from J, leaving 12 bases between them. The CDR3 length is 11 residues.

The chain's CDR3 is CASEFIGGAEAFF. The CDR3, as DNA: TGCGCCAGCGAGTTCATAGGCGGGGCTGAAGCTTTCTTT. The chain carries TRBV10-2 and TRBJ1-1; no definite D call. Trimming removed 8 bases at V and 6 bases at J, with 16 bases between. Germline loops: CDR1 WSHSY, CDR2 SAAADI. The CDR3 sequence is 13 residues long.

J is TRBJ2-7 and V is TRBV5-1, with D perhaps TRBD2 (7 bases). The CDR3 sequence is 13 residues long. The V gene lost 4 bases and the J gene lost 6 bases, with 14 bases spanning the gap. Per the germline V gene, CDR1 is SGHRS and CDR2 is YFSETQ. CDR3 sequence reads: CASSPEGGGEQYF. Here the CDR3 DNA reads TGCGCCAGCAGCCCCGAAGGGGGGGGCGAGCAGTACTTC.

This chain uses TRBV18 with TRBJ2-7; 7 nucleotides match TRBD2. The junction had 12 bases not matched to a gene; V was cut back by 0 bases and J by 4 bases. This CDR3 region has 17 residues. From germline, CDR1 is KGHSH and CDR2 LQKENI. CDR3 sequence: CASSPPGLAERDYEQYF. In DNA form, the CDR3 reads TGTGCCAGCTCACCACCGGGGCTAGCGGAAAGGGATTACGAGCAGTACTTC.

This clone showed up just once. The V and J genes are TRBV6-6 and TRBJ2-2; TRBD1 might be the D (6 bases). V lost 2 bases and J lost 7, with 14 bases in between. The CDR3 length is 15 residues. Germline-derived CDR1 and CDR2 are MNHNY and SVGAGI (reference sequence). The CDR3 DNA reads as TGTGCCAGCAGTTACGGGCAGGGGCACTACGGGGAGCTGTTTTTT. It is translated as CASSYGQGHYGELFF.

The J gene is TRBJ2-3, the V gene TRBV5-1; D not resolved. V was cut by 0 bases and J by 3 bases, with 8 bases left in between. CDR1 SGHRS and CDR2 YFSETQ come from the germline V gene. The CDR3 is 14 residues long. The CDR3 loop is CASSLGSETDTQYF. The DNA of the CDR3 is TGCGCCAGCAGCTTGGGGTCAGAGACAGATACGCAGTATTTT.

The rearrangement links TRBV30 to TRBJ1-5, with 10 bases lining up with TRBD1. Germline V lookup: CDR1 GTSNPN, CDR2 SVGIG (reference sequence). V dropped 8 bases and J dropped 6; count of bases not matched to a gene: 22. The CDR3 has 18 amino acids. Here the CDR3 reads CAPRVGDRGEGETQPQHF. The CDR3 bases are TGTGCCCCGAGGGTAGGGGACAGGGGTGAAGGGGAGACTCAGCCCCAGCATTTT.

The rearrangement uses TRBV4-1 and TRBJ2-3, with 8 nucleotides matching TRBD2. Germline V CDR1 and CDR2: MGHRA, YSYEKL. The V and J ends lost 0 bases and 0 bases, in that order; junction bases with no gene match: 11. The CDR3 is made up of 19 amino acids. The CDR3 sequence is CASSQERGGGLPSTDTQYF. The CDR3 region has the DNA TGCGCCAGCAGCCAAGAAAGGGGCGGGGGGCTACCTAGCACAGATACGCAGTATTTT.

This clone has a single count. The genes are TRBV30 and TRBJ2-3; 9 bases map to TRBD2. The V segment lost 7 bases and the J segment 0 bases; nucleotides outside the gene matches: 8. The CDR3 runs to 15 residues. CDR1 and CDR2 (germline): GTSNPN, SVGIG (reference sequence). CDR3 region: CASTPSGGSTDTQYF. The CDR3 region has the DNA TGTGCCTCCACCCCGAGCGGGGGGAGCACAGATACGCAGTATTTT.

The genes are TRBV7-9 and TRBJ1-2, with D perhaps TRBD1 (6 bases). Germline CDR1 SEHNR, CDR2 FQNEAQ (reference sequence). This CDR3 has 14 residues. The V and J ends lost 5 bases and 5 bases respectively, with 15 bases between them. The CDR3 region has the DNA TGTGCCAGCAGCCTTCAAACAGGGAGTTATGGCTACACCTTC. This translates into CASSLQTGSYGYTF.

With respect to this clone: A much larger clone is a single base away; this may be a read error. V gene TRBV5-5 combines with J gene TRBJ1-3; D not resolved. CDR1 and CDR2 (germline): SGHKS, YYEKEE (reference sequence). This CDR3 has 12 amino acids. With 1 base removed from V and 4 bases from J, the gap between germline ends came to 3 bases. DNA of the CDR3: TGTGCCAGCAGCTTGTACGGAAACACCATATATTTT. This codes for CASSLYGNTIYF.